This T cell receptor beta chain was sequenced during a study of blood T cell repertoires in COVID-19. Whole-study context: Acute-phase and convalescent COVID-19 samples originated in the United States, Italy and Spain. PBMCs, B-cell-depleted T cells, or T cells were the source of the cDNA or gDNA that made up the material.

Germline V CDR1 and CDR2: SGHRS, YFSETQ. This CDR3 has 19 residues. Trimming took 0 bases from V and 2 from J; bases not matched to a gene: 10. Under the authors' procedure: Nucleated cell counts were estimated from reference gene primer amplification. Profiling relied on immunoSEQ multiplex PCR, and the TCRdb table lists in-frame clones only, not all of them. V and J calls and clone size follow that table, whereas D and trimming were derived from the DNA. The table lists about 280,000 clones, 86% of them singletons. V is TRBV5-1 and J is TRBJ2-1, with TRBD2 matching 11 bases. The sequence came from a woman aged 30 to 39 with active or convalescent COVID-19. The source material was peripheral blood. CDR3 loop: CASSLVGLAGGAPYNEQFF. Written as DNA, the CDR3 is TGCGCCAGCAGCTTGGTAGGGCTAGCGGGGGGAGCCCCCTACAATGAGCAGTTCTTC.